Ten or more counts support the clone carrying this T cell receptor beta chain. Specified time point: patch test 1, 2 weeks after DPC sensitization. Treatment: therapeutic diphenylcyclopropenone sensitization with weekly scalp DPC. The CDR3 sequence is 16 residues long. The ends were cut back, 6 bases at V and 4 bases at J, with 16 bases in the middle. Library preparation tagged each individual cDNA molecule with a unique molecular identifier. TCRdb re-called the RACE reads through MiXCR, storing one row per CDR3 protein. The repertoire holds tens of thousands of distinct CDR3 sequences, with roughly 12% as singletons. The sample belongs to a study of human T cells and chemical hapten exposure.

This clonotype was obtained from a woman aged 55-70 years with alopecia areata. Some clones in this sample may be carry-over from other donors' samples. Sequencing was performed on whole blood, taken in connection with sensitization to the hapten diphenylcyclopropenone (DPC). The rearrangement uses TRBV12-3 or TRBV12-4 and TRBJ2-6, with D unresolved. Here the CDR3 DNA reads TGTGCCAGCAGCGGTCCCCTAAGTGCCGGGGCCAACGTCCTGACTTTC. As protein: CASSGPLSAGANVLTF.